The T cell receptor beta chain under discussion was sequenced for a study of tumor-infiltrating lymphocytes in primary liver carcinoma. A constant-region primer primed TCR beta cDNA synthesis from 450 to 550 ng of total RNA. ARM-PCR, slightly modified, supplied the TCR beta libraries through three nested multiplex PCR rounds. Forward primers for TRBV1-TRBV30 and a C-beta reverse primer served the first two PCR rounds, at around 11 cycles each. From the multiplex PCR reads, TCRdb called clonotypes with MiXCR, one entry per CDR3 protein. The table lists tens of thousands of distinct CDR3 sequences, 55% to 75% of them singletons. From roughly 21-30 mg of unsorted bulk tissue, DNA and RNA were co-extracted together. The CDR3 extends over 15 amino acids. Looked up from germline, CDR1 is SGHAT and CDR2 is FQNNGV. To note about this clonotype: Relative to the germline gene, one junction end is altered; a read error may explain this.

This receptor was obtained from a man in his forties with primary liver carcinoma and hepatitis B virus infection. Sequenced: liver tumor tissue from sampling region 5. The subset is: tumor region T5, tumor centre. The chain is built from TRBV11-2 and TRBJ2-2; perhaps D is TRBD1 or TRBD2 (5 bases each). The CDR3 reads CASSLLRADTGELSF. The CDR3 DNA is TGTGCTAGCAGCCTACTCAGGGCGGACACCGGGGAGCTGTCTTTT.